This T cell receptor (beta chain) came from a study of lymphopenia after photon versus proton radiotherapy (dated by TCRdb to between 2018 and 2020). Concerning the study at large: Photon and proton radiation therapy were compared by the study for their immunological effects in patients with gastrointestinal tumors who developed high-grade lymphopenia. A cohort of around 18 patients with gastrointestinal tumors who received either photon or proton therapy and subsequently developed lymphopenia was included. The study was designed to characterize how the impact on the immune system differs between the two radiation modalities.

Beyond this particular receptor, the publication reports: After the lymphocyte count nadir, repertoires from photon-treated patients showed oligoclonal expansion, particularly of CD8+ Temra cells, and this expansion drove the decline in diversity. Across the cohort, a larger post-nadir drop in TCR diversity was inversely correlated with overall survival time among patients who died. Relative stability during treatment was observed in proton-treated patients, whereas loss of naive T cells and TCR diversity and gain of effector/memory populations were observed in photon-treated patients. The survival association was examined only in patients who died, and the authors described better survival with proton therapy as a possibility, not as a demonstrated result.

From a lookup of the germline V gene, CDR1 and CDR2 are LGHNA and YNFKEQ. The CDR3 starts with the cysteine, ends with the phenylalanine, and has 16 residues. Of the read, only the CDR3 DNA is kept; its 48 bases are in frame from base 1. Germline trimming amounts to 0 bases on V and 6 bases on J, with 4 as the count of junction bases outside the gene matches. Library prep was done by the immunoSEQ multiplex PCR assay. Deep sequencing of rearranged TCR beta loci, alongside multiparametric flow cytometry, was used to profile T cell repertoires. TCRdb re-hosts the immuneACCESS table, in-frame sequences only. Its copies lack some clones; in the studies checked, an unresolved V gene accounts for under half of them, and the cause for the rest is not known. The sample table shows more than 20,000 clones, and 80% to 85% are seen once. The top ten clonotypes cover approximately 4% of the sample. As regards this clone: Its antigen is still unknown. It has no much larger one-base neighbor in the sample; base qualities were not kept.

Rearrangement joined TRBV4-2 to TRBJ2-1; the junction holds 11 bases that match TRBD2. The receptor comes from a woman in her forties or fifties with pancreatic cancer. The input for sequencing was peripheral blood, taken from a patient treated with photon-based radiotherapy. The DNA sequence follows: TGTGCCAGCAGCCAAGAGGGACTAGCGGTCCTCAATGAGCAGTTCTTC. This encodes CASSQEGLAVLNEQFF.